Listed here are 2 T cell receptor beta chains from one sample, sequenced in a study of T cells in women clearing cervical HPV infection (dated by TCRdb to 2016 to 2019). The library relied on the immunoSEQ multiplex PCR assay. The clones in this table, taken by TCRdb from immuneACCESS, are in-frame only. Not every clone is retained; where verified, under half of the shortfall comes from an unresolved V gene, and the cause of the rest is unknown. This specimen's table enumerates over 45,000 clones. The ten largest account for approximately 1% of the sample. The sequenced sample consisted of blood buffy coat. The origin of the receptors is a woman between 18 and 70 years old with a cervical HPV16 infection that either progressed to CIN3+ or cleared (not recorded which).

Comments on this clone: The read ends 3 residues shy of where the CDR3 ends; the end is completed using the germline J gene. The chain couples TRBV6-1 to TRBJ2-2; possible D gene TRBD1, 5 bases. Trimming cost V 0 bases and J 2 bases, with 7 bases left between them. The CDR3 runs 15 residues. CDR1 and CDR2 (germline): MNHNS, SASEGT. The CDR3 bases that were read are TGTGCCAGCAGTGAAGCAGGACAAAACACCGGGGAG. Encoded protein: CASSEAGQNTGE. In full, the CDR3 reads CASSEAGQNTGELFF.

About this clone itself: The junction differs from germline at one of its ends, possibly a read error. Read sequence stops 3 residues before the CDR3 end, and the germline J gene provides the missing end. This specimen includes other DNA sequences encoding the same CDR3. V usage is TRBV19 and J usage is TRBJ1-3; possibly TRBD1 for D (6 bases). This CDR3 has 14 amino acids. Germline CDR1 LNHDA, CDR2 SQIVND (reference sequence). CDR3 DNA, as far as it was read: TGTGCCAGTAGTCATCGGGACACACGGGACACG. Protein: CASSHRDTRDT. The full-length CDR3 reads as CASSHRDTRDTIYF.